A selection of T cell receptor beta chains follows, all from one sample in a study of CD8 T cells in cerebrospinal fluid in Alzheimer's disease. TCRdb re-called the 10x single-cell sequencing reads and gives one entry per CDR3 protein, without DNA. The sample has more than 1,500 distinct CDR3 sequences. The sample was cerebrospinal fluid. All receptors derive from a human donor in good health. Both conserved end residues are part of each CDR3. Clone size is stated in some rows and not others, as once, few, many or a class when expanded.

j_call | clone_size | v_call | cdr3_aa
TRBJ2-3 | - | TRBV19 | CASNEKGGPVDTQYF
TRBJ2-3 | medium-sized | TRBV20-1 | CSARDYRALDTQYF
TRBJ2-5 | - | TRBV13 | CASSLTEWGKETQYF
TRBJ2-1 | - | TRBV4-3 | CASSPSSGRGSLGQFF
TRBJ2-6 | - | TRBV5-4 | CASSFQDSKRGDWANVLTF
TRBJ1-4 | medium-sized | TRBV5-6 | CASSLIPGDEKLFF
TRBJ1-2 | medium-sized | TRBV18 | CASSPPTGALGYGYTF
TRBJ1-1 | - | TRBV5-4 | CASSLGQSNTEAFF
TRBJ1-1 | medium-sized | TRBV7-2 | CASSLGGFTDEAFF
TRBJ1-4 | medium-sized | TRBV10-3 | CAINEATNEKLFF
TRBJ2-2 | medium-sized | TRBV10-3 | CAIEALNGELFF
TRBJ2-1 | medium-sized | TRBV2 | CASRHYNDEQFF
TRBJ1-2 | large | TRBV4-2 | CASSQDSAEYGYTF
TRBJ2-4 | - | TRBV7-9 | CASRPDFGSGGATAKNIQYF
TRBJ2-4 | medium-sized | TRBV12-3/TRBV12-4 | CASSPGTSNGDIQYF
TRBJ2-3 | medium-sized | TRBV27 | CASSWEATSTQYF
TRBJ2-7 | - | TRBV6-5 | CASSYSWDEYEQYF
TRBJ2-7 | medium-sized | TRBV11-2 | CASSLISEQYF
TRBJ1-2 | medium-sized | TRBV20-1 | CSAPSTRGYGYTF
TRBJ1-2 | - | TRBV5-6 | CASTQQGAYGYTF
TRBJ2-3 | medium-sized | TRBV7-2 | CASSPRRGPSTSTDTQYF
TRBJ2-7 | large | TRBV6-1 | CASSAEGTYEQYF
TRBJ2-3 | large | TRBV7-7 | CASSPGLAAYDTQYF
TRBJ1-3 | medium-sized | TRBV20-1 | CSARDQRDSGNTIYF
TRBJ2-1 | medium-sized | TRBV5-8 | CASSRGQNYNEQFF
TRBJ1-3 | medium-sized | TRBV7-6 | CASSLSGSSGNTIYF
TRBJ1-2 | medium-sized | TRBV4-3 | CASSLEGLDGYTF
TRBJ2-5 | medium-sized | TRBV4-3 | CASSHGTSGYQETQYF
TRBJ2-1 | medium-sized | TRBV7-9 | CASSLSTDYNEQFF
TRBJ2-1 | medium-sized | TRBV29-1 | CSVDSPLAHYNEQFF
TRBJ2-7 | large | TRBV2 | CASSVQGFITYEQYF
TRBJ2-7 | medium-sized | TRBV20-1 | CSVPGQGSYEQYF
TRBJ1-5 | medium-sized | TRBV18 | CASSPFGRTNQPQHF
TRBJ2-2 | medium-sized | TRBV4-2 | CASSQDAGEVDGELFF
TRBJ1-6 | medium-sized | TRBV9 | CASSVGEGQGLRYSPLHF
TRBJ2-1 | large | TRBV6-2/TRBV6-3 | CASTDPGGYEQFF
TRBJ1-2 | large | TRBV24-1 | CATSGVGFNYGYTF
TRBJ1-1 | medium-sized | TRBV5-6 | CASSFGTSNTEAFF
TRBJ1-4 | large | TRBV5-6 | CASSRTGGNEKLFF
TRBJ1-1 | medium-sized | TRBV30 | CAWRQQGGYTEAFF
TRBJ2-7 | medium-sized | TRBV11-2 | CASSLVVSYEQYF
TRBJ1-1 | medium-sized | TRBV9 | CASSVVASGVTEAFF
TRBJ2-3 | medium-sized | TRBV27 | CASSLFSGSTDTQYF
TRBJ2-2 | - | TRBV28 | CASSLATGELFF
TRBJ1-2 | - | TRBV6-5 | CASSRDWRRGYGYTF
TRBJ1-1 | - | TRBV6-4 | CASSVGGDTEAFF
TRBJ2-1 | large | TRBV7-8 | CASSPPGLAGVNEQFF